This note documents a single TCR beta chain sequence. Sequencing used immunoSEQ multiplex PCR; TCRdb keeps in-frame clones, though not all of them. The sample lists tens of thousands of clones, about nine tenths occurring once. From germline, CDR1 is LGHNA and CDR2 YSLEER. The CDR3 sequence is 18 residues long. V lost 0 bases and J lost 3, with 18 bases in between. This entry is derived from a study of control samples from healthy donors and cancer patients. The source of this sequence is a man aged 25 to 40 in good health. The sample consisted of blood. The J gene is TRBJ2-4, the V gene TRBV4-3; D could derive from TRBD1 or TRBD2 (6 bases each). This CDR3 is CASSQEGGRGTGKNIQYF. The DNA for the CDR3 is TGCGCCAGCAGCCAAGAAGGGGGGCGGGGTACAGGCAAAAACATTCAGTACTTC.